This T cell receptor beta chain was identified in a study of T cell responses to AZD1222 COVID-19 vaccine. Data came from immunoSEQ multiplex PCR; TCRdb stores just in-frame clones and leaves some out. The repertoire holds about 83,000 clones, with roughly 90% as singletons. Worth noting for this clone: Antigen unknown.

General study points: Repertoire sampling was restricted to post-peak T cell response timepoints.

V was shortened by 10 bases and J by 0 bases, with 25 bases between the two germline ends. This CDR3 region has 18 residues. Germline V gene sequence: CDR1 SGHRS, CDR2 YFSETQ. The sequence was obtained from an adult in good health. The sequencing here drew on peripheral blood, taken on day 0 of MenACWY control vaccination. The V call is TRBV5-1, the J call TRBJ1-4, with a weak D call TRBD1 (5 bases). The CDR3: CARGGFNPSPSTNEKLFF. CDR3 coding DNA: TGCGCCCGGGGGGGGTTTAATCCGTCCCCGTCAACTAATGAAAAACTGTTTTTT.